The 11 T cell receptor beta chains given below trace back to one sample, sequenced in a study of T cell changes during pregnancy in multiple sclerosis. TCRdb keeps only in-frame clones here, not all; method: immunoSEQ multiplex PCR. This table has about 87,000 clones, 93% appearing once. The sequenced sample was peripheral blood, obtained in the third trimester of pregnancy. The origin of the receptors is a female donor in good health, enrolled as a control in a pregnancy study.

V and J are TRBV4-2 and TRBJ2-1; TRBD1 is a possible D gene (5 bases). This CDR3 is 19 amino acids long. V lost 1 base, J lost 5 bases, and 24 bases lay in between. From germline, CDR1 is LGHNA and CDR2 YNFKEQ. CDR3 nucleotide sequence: TGTGCCAGCAGCCAAGGAGGTGGGGCTACTAACCACCCTGACAATGAGCAGTTCTTC. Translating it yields CASSQGGGATNHPDNEQFF.

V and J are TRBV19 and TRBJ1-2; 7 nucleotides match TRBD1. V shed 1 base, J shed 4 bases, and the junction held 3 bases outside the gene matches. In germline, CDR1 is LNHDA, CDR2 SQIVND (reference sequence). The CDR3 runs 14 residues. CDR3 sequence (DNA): TGTGCCAGTAGTATAGCACAGGGGACCTATGGCTACACCTTC. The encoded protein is CASSIAQGTYGYTF.

The CDR3 DNA reads as TGTGCCAGCAGCTCCCCGTCAACTAATGAAAAACTGTTTTTT. Its translation: CASSSPSTNEKLFF. The genes are TRBV28 and TRBJ1-4; D is unclear. The germline V gene has CDR1 MDHEN and CDR2 SYDVKM. The CDR3 is made up of 14 amino acids. V was clipped by 6 bases and J by 0 bases, with 8 bases between them.

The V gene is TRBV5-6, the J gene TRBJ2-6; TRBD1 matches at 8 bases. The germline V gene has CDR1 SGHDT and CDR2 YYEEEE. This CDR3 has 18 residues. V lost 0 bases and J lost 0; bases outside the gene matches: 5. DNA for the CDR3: TGTGCCAGCAGCTTGGAGGCAGGGGGCGCCTCTGGGGCCAACGTCCTGACTTTC. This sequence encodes CASSLEAGGASGANVLTF.

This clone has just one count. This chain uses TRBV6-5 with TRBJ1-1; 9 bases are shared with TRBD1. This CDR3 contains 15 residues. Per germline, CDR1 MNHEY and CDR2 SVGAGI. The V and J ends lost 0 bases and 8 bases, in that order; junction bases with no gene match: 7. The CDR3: CASSYSGTGFSEAFF. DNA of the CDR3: TGTGCCAGCAGTTACTCGGGGACAGGGTTTTCCGAAGCTTTCTTT.

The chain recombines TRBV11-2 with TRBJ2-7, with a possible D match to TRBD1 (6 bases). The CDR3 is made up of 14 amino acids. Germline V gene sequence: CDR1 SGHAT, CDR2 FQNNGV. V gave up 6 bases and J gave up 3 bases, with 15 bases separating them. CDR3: CASSLLQGSYEQYF. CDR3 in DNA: TGTGCCAGCAGTCTCCTACAGGGAAGCTACGAGCAGTACTTC.

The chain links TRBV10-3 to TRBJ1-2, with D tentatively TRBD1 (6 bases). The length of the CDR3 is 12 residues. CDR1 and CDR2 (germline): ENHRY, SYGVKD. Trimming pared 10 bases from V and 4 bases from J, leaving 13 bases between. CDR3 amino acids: CATAGAGYGYTF. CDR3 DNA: TGTGCCACCGCGGGGGCTGGCTATGGCTACACCTTC.

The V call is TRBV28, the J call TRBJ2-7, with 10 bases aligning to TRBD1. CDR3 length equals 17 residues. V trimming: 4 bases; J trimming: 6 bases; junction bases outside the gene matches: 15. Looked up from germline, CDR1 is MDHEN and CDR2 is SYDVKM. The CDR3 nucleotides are TGTGCCAGCAGTTCGGAACCACGACAGGGGGCAAGGGTCGAGCAGTACTTC. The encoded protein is CASSSEPRQGARVEQYF.

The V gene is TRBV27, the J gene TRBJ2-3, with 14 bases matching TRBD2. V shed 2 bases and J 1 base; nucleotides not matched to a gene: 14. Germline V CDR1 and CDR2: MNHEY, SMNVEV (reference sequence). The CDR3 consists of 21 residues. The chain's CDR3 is CASSLKGTSGSSVGGTDTQYF. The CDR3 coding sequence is TGTGCCAGCAGTTTAAAGGGGACTAGCGGGAGTTCTGTCGGTGGCACAGATACGCAGTATTTT.

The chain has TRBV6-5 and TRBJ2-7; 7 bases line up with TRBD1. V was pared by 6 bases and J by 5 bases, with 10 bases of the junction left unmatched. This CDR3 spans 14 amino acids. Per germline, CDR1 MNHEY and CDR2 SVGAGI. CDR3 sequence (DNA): TGTGCCAGCAGCCCCACCCAGGACAGGCACGAGCAGTACTTC. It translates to CASSPTQDRHEQYF.

The CDR3 loop reads CASSSTANTEAFF. The CDR3 DNA reads as TGTGCCAGCAGTTCCACAGCGAACACTGAAGCTTTCTTT. The genes are TRBV27 and TRBJ1-1; no clear D gene. Germline CDR1 reads MNHEY; CDR2 reads SMNVEV (reference sequence). Trimming removed 4 bases from V and 1 base from J, with 7 bases in between. The CDR3 loop spans 13 amino acids.